This is a list of T cell receptor beta chains from one sample in a study of T-cell reconstitution after alpha-beta-depleted transplantation in children. TCRdb re-analysed the PCR reads in MiXCR, keeping a single row per CDR3 protein. The repertoire holds 250,000 to 300,000 distinct CDR3 sequences, 11% seen once, with 20% to 25% in the top ten. This material consisted of peripheral blood, taken 180 days after TCRalphabeta/CD19-depleted stem cell transplant. These receptors all come from a male patient aged 2-15 years who had a stem cell transplant for chronic granulomatous disease, so the T cells may come from the graft donor. The CDR3 runs from the conserved cysteine through the conserved F or W. Each record gives: J gene, V gene, D gene, clone size, CDR3 DNA, CDR3 protein. D genes are given only for firm matches. Some rows mark clone size as missing; the rest say once, few, many or name a class of expanded clone.

j_gene: TRBJ2-1
v_gene: TRBV2
d_gene: TRBD1
abundance: many
CDR3nt: TGTGCCAGCAGTGATTTGGGACAGGGTTCGTATGAGCAGTTCTTC
CDR3aa: CASSDLGQGSYEQFF

j_gene: TRBJ2-6
v_gene: TRBV7-2
d_gene: TRBD2
abundance: many
CDR3nt: TGTGCCAGCACCACGGTTGGGACTAGCGGCTCTGGGGCCAACGTCCTGACTTTC
CDR3aa: CASTTVGTSGSGANVLTF

j_gene: TRBJ2-1
v_gene: TRBV20-1
d_gene: NA
abundance: few
CDR3nt: TGCAGTGCTTGGGTGGGCCCCAGATCGAGCCGCTACAATGAGCAGTTCTTC
CDR3aa: CSAWVGPRSSRYNEQFF

j_gene: TRBJ1-4
v_gene: TRBV5-1
d_gene: NA
abundance: many
CDR3nt: TGCGCCAGCAGCTTATCAGGGAGTAGTGAAAAACTGTTTTTT
CDR3aa: CASSLSGSSEKLFF

j_gene: TRBJ2-5
v_gene: TRBV6-2/TRBV6-3
d_gene: NA
abundance: many
CDR3nt: TGTGCCAGCAGTTACATGGGGGAGACCCAGTACTTC
CDR3aa: CASSYMGETQYF

j_gene: TRBJ1-3
v_gene: TRBV20-1
d_gene: NA
abundance: many
CDR3nt: TGCAGTGCTAGCGGGGTCCCGAACCTTTCTGGAAACACCATATATTTT
CDR3aa: CSASGVPNLSGNTIYF

j_gene: TRBJ2-2
v_gene: TRBV5-1
d_gene: NA
abundance: many
CDR3nt: TGCGCCAGCAGCTTGAGGGAACCCGGGGAGCTGTTTTTT
CDR3aa: CASSLREPGELFF

j_gene: TRBJ1-1
v_gene: TRBV5-4
d_gene: TRBD1
abundance: few
CDR3nt: TGTGCCAGCAGCGGACCCGGGACAGGGATCGGCACTGAAGCTTTCTTT
CDR3aa: CASSGPGTGIGTEAFF

j_gene: TRBJ1-1
v_gene: TRBV5-1
d_gene: NA
abundance: NA
CDR3nt: TGCACCAGCAGCTCATGGGAGGGTGAAGCTTTCTTT
CDR3aa: CTSSSWEGEAFF

j_gene: TRBJ2-5
v_gene: TRBV29-1
d_gene: NA
abundance: many
CDR3nt: TGCAGCGTTTTTAGGCCTACAGACCAAGAGACCCAGTACTTC
CDR3aa: CSVFRPTDQETQYF

j_gene: TRBJ2-1
v_gene: TRBV6-6
d_gene: NA
abundance: many
CDR3nt: TGTGCCAGCAGTTACCCGTCGGGGTATGAGCAGTTCTTC
CDR3aa: CASSYPSGYEQFF

j_gene: TRBJ2-7
v_gene: TRBV7-9
d_gene: NA
abundance: many
CDR3nt: TGTGCCAGCAGCTTAACCCAATCAGGGAGCCCACACGAGCAGTACTTC
CDR3aa: CASSLTQSGSPHEQYF

j_gene: TRBJ1-1
v_gene: TRBV5-1
d_gene: NA
abundance: many
CDR3nt: TGCGCCAGCAGGAGGGGGGTGAACACTGAAGCTTTCTTT
CDR3aa: CASRRGVNTEAFF

j_gene: TRBJ2-7
v_gene: TRBV4-3
d_gene: TRBD2
abundance: many
CDR3nt: TGCGCCAGCGCCTCCCTGGCGGGAGACTCCTACGAGCAGTACTTC
CDR3aa: CASASLAGDSYEQYF

j_gene: TRBJ2-6
v_gene: TRBV18
d_gene: NA
abundance: many
CDR3nt: TGTGCCAGCTCCCGGACCCTCACTGGGGCCAACGTCCTGACTTTC
CDR3aa: CASSRTLTGANVLTF

j_gene: TRBJ2-7
v_gene: TRBV5-1
d_gene: TRBD2
abundance: many
CDR3nt: TGCGCCAGCAGGACTAGCGGGAGGATCAACGAGCAGTACTTC
CDR3aa: CASRTSGRINEQYF

j_gene: TRBJ2-3
v_gene: TRBV20-1
d_gene: NA
abundance: NA
CDR3nt: TGCAGTGCTTCAAAAGGGGGGGGGGCGGGCACAGATACGCAGTATTTT
CDR3aa: CSASKGGGAGTDTQYF

j_gene: TRBJ2-1
v_gene: TRBV5-1
d_gene: TRBD2
abundance: many
CDR3nt: TGCGCCAGCAGGATGGGGTTCTCGACTAGCGGGAGTTGGAGTGAGCAGTTCTTC
CDR3aa: CASRMGFSTSGSWSEQFF

j_gene: TRBJ2-3
v_gene: TRBV5-1
d_gene: NA
abundance: many
CDR3nt: TGCGCCAGCAGCTTGGAGGCAATCGGCACAGATACGCAGTATTTT
CDR3aa: CASSLEAIGTDTQYF

j_gene: TRBJ2-1
v_gene: TRBV6-1
d_gene: TRBD2
abundance: many
CDR3nt: TGTGCCAGCAGTGAAAGACTAGCGGGAGGGAACTACAATGAGCAGTTCTTC
CDR3aa: CASSERLAGGNYNEQFF

j_gene: TRBJ2-1
v_gene: TRBV20-1
d_gene: NA
abundance: many
CDR3nt: TGCAGTGCTAGAGATTTTAGTCGAGCTAATGAGCAGTTCTTC
CDR3aa: CSARDFSRANEQFF

j_gene: TRBJ2-3
v_gene: TRBV30
d_gene: TRBD1
abundance: NA
CDR3nt: TGTGCCTGGAGGATGACAGGGGTGGGAGATACGCAGTATTTT
CDR3aa: CAWRMTGVGDTQYF

j_gene: TRBJ2-2
v_gene: TRBV20-1
d_gene: TRBD2
abundance: many
CDR3nt: TGCAGTGCTAGAGAGCTAGCGGGAGACACCGGGGAGCTGTTTTTT
CDR3aa: CSARELAGDTGELFF

j_gene: TRBJ2-7
v_gene: TRBV7-9
d_gene: TRBD2
abundance: NA
CDR3nt: TGTGCCAGCAGCTCCGGGACTAGCGCCAGCTCCTACGAGCAGTACTTC
CDR3aa: CASSSGTSASSYEQYF

j_gene: TRBJ2-3
v_gene: TRBV12-3/TRBV12-4
d_gene: NA
abundance: NA
CDR3nt: TGTGCCAGCAGCCCCCCGAGACGGACTAGCACAGATACGCAGTATTTT
CDR3aa: CASSPPRRTSTDTQYF

j_gene: TRBJ2-7
v_gene: TRBV7-8
d_gene: TRBD2
abundance: many
CDR3nt: TGTGCCAGCAGCTTAAGGGGCGGGAGGAGCTCCTACGAGCAGTACTTC
CDR3aa: CASSLRGGRSSYEQYF

j_gene: TRBJ1-2
v_gene: TRBV2
d_gene: NA
abundance: many
CDR3nt: TGTGCCAGCAGTCGATCCGGGATGTCCTATGGCTACACCTTC
CDR3aa: CASSRSGMSYGYTF

j_gene: TRBJ2-2
v_gene: TRBV6-1
d_gene: TRBD1
abundance: many
CDR3nt: TGTGCCAGCAGCCGGGACAGGGAATCGTCGTGGCCCGGGGAGCTGTTTTTT
CDR3aa: CASSRDRESSWPGELFF